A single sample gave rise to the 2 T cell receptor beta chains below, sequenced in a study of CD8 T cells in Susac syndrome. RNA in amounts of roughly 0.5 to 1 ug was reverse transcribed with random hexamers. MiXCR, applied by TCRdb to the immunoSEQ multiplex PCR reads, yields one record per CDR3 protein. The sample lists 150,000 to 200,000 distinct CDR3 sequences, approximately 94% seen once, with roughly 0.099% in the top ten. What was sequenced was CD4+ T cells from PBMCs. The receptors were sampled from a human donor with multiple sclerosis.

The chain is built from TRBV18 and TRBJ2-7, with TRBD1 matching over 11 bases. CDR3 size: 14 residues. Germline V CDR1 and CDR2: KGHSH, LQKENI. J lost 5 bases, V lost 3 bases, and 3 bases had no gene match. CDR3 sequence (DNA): TGTGCCAGCTCACCTATGGGACAGGGGGACGAGCAGTACTTC. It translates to CASSPMGQGDEQYF.

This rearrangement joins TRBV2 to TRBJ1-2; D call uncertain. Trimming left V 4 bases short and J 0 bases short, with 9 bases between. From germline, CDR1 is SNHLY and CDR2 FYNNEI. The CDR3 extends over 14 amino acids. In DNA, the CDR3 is TGTGCCAGCAGTGTAGAGCGAGCTAACTATGGCTACACCTTC. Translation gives CASSVERANYGYTF.